The clone carrying this T cell receptor (beta chain) has a count of ten or more. What it recognizes is unknown. The sample is drawn from a study of Graves' ophthalmopathy and Graves' hyperthyroidism. Study-wide results and caveats: Detected in blood as well were most expanded thyroid clonotypes with frequency above 0.001.

A diagnosis was made from clinical symptoms together with serum thyroxine, TRAb, thyroid ultrasound and orbital computed tomography. Trimming took off 6 bases at V and 3 bases at J, with 11 bases between the two ends. The CDR3 extends over 13 amino acids. Amplifying from RNA transcripts, the study obtained TCR beta CDR3 regions. The first round was an RT-PCR with HTBI primers, and the second round was a multiplex PCR. MiXCR, run by TCRdb on the multiplex PCR reads, gives a single entry per CDR3 protein. This table has under 350,000 distinct CDR3 sequences, about 17% appearing once. The sequencing input was peripheral blood. This TCR was sampled from an adult man with Graves' ophthalmopathy. The chain joins TRBV12-3 or TRBV12-4 to TRBJ2-5; unclear D gene. The CDR3 coding sequence is TGTGCCAGCAGACAGACGTGGGAAGAGACCCAGTACTTC. Translation gives CASRQTWEETQYF.